Shown below are 10 T cell receptor beta chains from a single sample sequenced in a study of cytomegalovirus exposure and HLA in healthy donors. Using immunoSEQ multiplex PCR, the repertoire was profiled, and TCRdb retains in-frame clones only, with some absent. The repertoire holds some 140,000 clones, with 80% to 90% as singletons. What was sequenced was PBMCs. The receptors derive from a man aged 18 to 29 in good health and CMV-seronegative.

The genes are TRBV28 and TRBJ2-7, with D unclear. The CDR3 spans 15 residues. Germline V gene sequence: CDR1 MDHEN, CDR2 SYDVKM. The V end lost 1 base, the J end lost 4 bases, and 14 bases lay between the germline ends. The CDR3 loop is CASSLLTMGRYEQYF. The CDR3 DNA follows: TGTGCCAGCAGTTTATTAACGATGGGCCGGTACGAGCAGTACTTC.

The chain recombines TRBV12-5 with TRBJ1-2; no reliable D call. Trimming left V 0 bases short and J 4 bases short, with 9 bases between. The CDR3 length is 14 residues. Germline V gene lookup returns CDR1 LGHNT and CDR2 FRNRAP. CDR3 residues: CASGLVRRSYGYTF. The CDR3 coding sequence is TGTGCTAGTGGTTTGGTACGGAGGAGCTATGGCTACACCTTC.

The chain carries TRBV6-5 and TRBJ2-5; 10 positions agree with TRBD2. The ends lost 8 bases at V and 1 base at J; junction bases unmatched: 4. The CDR3 sequence is 14 residues long. CDR1 is MNHEY, CDR2 SVGAGI, per germline. CDR3 in amino acids: CASRGLAFQETQYF. The CDR3 nucleotides read TGTGCCAGCCGGGGACTAGCGTTCCAAGAGACCCAGTACTTC.

This clone has a handful of counts. The gene calls are TRBV7-2 and TRBJ2-1, with 9 bases aligning to TRBD1. V was clipped by 2 bases and J by 6 bases; unmatched bases: 11. CDR1 is SGHTA, CDR2 FQGNSA, per germline. CDR3 length: 17 residues. The DNA for the CDR3 is TGTGCCAGCAGCTTAAGGAGGGGATGGGACAGGGTCAATGAGCAGTTCTTC. Translated: CASSLRRGWDRVNEQFF.

The V call is TRBV29-1, the J call TRBJ2-1; tentative D call: TRBD2 (5 bases). The CDR3 extends over 14 amino acids. V gave up 1 base and J gave up 8 bases, with 15 bases separating them. Germline loops: CDR1 SQVTM, CDR2 ANQGSEA. The CDR3 reads CSVEAEDVGDEQFF. CDR3 nucleotides: TGCAGCGTTGAAGCGGAGGACGTCGGCGATGAGCAGTTCTTC.

J is TRBJ1-2 and V is TRBV25-1; no clear D. V lost 1 base to trimming and J lost 5 bases, with 20 bases between them. CDR3 size: 17 residues. Germline CDR1 and CDR2: MGHDK and SYGVNS. CDR3 in DNA: TGTGCCAGCAGTGAATTTAACTCCGGCATCGGGAGGTATGGCTACACCTTC. This sequence encodes CASSEFNSGIGRYGYTF.

The rearrangement joins TRBV6-5 to TRBJ2-5, with unresolved D. The CDR3 runs 13 residues. Looked up from germline, CDR1 is MNHEY and CDR2 is SVGAGI. The V and J ends lost 6 bases and 1 base respectively, with 9 bases between them. The CDR3 protein is CASSPRSQETQYF. The CDR3 region has the DNA TGTGCCAGCAGCCCCCGGAGCCAAGAGACCCAGTACTTC.

The rearrangement links TRBV2 to TRBJ1-1; D is possibly TRBD1 (6 bases). V lost 4 bases to trimming and J lost 4 bases, with 13 bases between them. This CDR3 contains 14 residues. Looked up from germline, CDR1 is SNHLY and CDR2 is FYNNEI. In DNA form, the CDR3 reads TGTGCCAGCAGTGGAACAGGGATGGGCACTGAAGCTTTCTTT. Translating it yields CASSGTGMGTEAFF.

This clone was seen a few times. The DNA of the CDR3 is TGTGCCAGCAGGACAGGCTATGGCTACACCTTC. Amino acid sequence: CASRTGYGYTF. The chain has TRBV2 and TRBJ1-2, with a tentative D call TRBD1 (6 bases). V was shortened by 6 bases and J by 4 bases, with 6 bases between the two germline ends. The CDR3 loop spans 11 amino acids. Germline CDR1 is SNHLY and CDR2 is FYNNEI.

CDR3 DNA: TGTGCCAGCAGTTACTTGGTAGGAGGTAGCAATCAGCCCCAGCATTTT. This encodes CASSYLVGGSNQPQHF. The J gene is TRBJ1-5, the V gene TRBV6-6; no firm D call. V was trimmed by 1 base and J by 0 bases, leaving 10 bases between them. Germline values: CDR1 MNHNY, CDR2 SVGAGI (reference sequence). There are 16 residues in the CDR3.